Following are 23 T cell receptor beta chains from one sample sequenced in a study of blood T cells in healthy people across ages. The second PCR ran about 6 to 11 cycles with a sample-barcoded 5' primer and J-beta primers. MiXCR, applied by TCRdb to the 5' RACE reads, yields one record per CDR3 protein. Here the sample spans 750,000 to 1,000,000 distinct CDR3 sequences, 25% to 35% being singletons. These data were also filed under a second study, of T cells of mothers and their children.

Material: blood. These receptors all stem from a woman between 40 and 55 years old in good health.

This clonotype was observed a few times. The chain links TRBV20-1 to TRBJ2-5, with 11 bases aligning to TRBD1. This CDR3 is 17 amino acids long. Germline V CDR1 and CDR2: DFQATT, SNEGSKA (reference sequence). The V segment lost 0 bases and the J segment 5 bases; nucleotides outside the gene matches: 11. This chain's CDR3 is CSARDLVRTGGRETQYF. The DNA of the CDR3 is TGCAGTGCTAGAGATTTGGTACGGACAGGGGGCCGGGAGACCCAGTACTTC.

This clonotype has at least ten counts. This chain uses TRBV4-1 with TRBJ2-7; 7 bases map to TRBD1. This CDR3 has 16 residues. Germline trimming cut 1 base from V and 2 bases from J; bases unmatched to any gene: 8. The V gene's germline CDR1 is MGHRA and CDR2 YSYEKL. This CDR3 reads CASSQVEQGRPYEQYF. The DNA of the CDR3 is TGCGCCAGCAGCCAAGTAGAACAGGGGCGTCCCTACGAGCAGTACTTC.

This clonotype showed up just a few times. The chain links TRBV3-1 to TRBJ2-7; unclear D gene. CDR1 and CDR2 (germline): LGHDT, YNNKEL (reference sequence). The CDR3 is 13 residues long. Trimming took off 0 bases at V and 4 bases at J, with 7 bases between the two ends. The CDR3 DNA reads TGTGCCAGCAGCCAAGATCTCAGATACGAGCAGTACTTC. Translation: CASSQDLRYEQYF.

The chain combines TRBV28 with TRBJ1-2, with TRBD1 matching over 7 bases. The CDR3 length is 14 residues. V shed 6 bases and J 2 bases; nucleotides not matched to a gene: 6. Germline lookup yields CDR1 MDHEN and CDR2 SYDVKM. As DNA, the CDR3 is TGTGCCAGCAGCCCCCAGGGGGACAACTATGGCTACACCTTC. Encoded protein: CASSPQGDNYGYTF.

There are a few counts of this clonotype. The CDR3: CATSDQRGGRRVKETQYF. CDR3 DNA: TGTGCCACCAGTGACCAACGGGGCGGGCGCAGGGTGAAAGAGACCCAGTACTTC. The chain combines TRBV24-1 with TRBJ2-5; D possibly matches TRBD1 or TRBD2 (5 bases each). V dropped 4 bases and J dropped 3 bases, with 23 bases sitting between them. CDR1 KGHDR and CDR2 SFDVKD come from the germline V gene. CDR3 length: 18 amino acids.

This clonotype has more than one count but fewer than ten. V and J are TRBV7-2 and TRBJ2-7; D is perhaps TRBD2 (8 bases). This CDR3 is built from 15 residues. Germline loops: CDR1 SGHTA, CDR2 FQGNSA. V was trimmed by 5 bases and J by 3 bases, leaving 17 bases between them. This chain's CDR3 is CASSHGGGQNYEQYF. The CDR3 DNA reads as TGTGCCAGCAGCCACGGGGGGGGACAGAACTACGAGCAGTACTTC.

With regard to this clonotype: This may come from a read error, since a much larger clone is one base off. J is TRBJ2-3 and V is TRBV6-2 or TRBV6-3; no clear D. V dropped 7 bases and J dropped 4 bases, with 21 bases sitting between them. The CDR3 spans 16 residues. Germline CDR1 reads MNHEY; CDR2 reads SVGEGT. The CDR3 coding sequence is TGTGCCAGCATCCGCGATCCACGACAAATCGCAGATACGCAGTATTTT. Protein: CASIRDPRQIADTQYF.

This clonotype was counted ten times or more. The chain is built from TRBV20-1 and TRBJ2-5; 10 bases align to TRBD1. V trimming: 6 bases; J trimming: 5 bases; junction bases outside the gene matches: 12. Germline-derived CDR1 and CDR2 are DFQATT and SNEGSKA (reference sequence). CDR3 size: 15 residues. The DNA of the CDR3 is TGCAGTGCGCTTCCGGGACAGGGGAGAGGGGAGACCCAGTACTTC. Translation gives CSALPGQGRGETQYF.

This clonotype was counted ten times or more. This chain connects TRBV20-1 to TRBJ2-5; tentatively, D is TRBD1 (5 bases). Trimming cost V 6 bases and J 2 bases, with 13 bases left between them. Germline assignment: CDR1 DFQATT and CDR2 SNEGSKA (reference sequence). This CDR3 spans 13 amino acids. The CDR3 here is CSAPRQLQETQYF. The CDR3 nucleotides read TGCAGTGCGCCGAGACAGTTACAAGAGACCCAGTACTTC.

V and J are TRBV6-5 and TRBJ1-1; 8 nucleotides line up with TRBD1. Germline CDR1 is MNHEY and CDR2 is SVGAGI. The CDR3 runs 15 residues. Trimming took 0 bases from V and 7 from J; bases not matched to a gene: 7. The CDR3 DNA reads TGTGCCAGCAGTTACTCGGCCAGGGGGCGGTTTGAAGCTTTCTTT. It translates to CASSYSARGRFEAFF.

This chain connects TRBV20-1 to TRBJ1-4, with 9 bases matching TRBD1. CDR3 length: 14 amino acids. The germline V gene encodes CDR1 DFQATT and CDR2 SNEGSKA (reference sequence). V lost 0 bases, J lost 7 bases, and 3 bases stayed unmatched. CDR3: CSAREGQGIEKLFF. The CDR3 region has the DNA TGCAGTGCTAGAGAGGGACAGGGAATTGAAAAACTGTTTTTT.

The CDR3 loop reads CASASMTDSYEQFF. For the CDR3, the DNA is TGCGCCAGCGCTTCGATGACAGATTCCTACGAGCAGTTCTTC. The rearrangement links TRBV5-1 to TRBJ2-1; the D gene is possibly TRBD1 (5 bases). CDR1 and CDR2 from the germline V gene are SGHRS and YFSETQ. Trimming removed 7 bases from V and 10 bases from J, with 21 bases in between. This CDR3 is built from 14 residues.

A few counts support this clonotype. The V and J genes are TRBV20-1 and TRBJ2-2, with a possible D match to TRBD2 (7 bases). Trimming took off 0 bases at V and 3 bases at J, with 14 bases between the two ends. The CDR3 extends over 16 amino acids. Germline CDR1 DFQATT, CDR2 SNEGSKA (reference sequence). The CDR3 DNA is TGCAGTGCTAGAGATCAAAGGGGGGGAGACACCGGGGAGCTGTTTTTT. It yields the protein CSARDQRGGDTGELFF.

J is TRBJ2-3 and V is TRBV28; 10 nucleotides agree with TRBD1. CDR3 length: 15 amino acids. Germline assignment: CDR1 MDHEN and CDR2 SYDVKM. V lost 6 bases and J lost 5; bases outside the gene matches: 8. The CDR3 region is CASSRDRGLIDTQYF. CDR3 DNA sequence: TGTGCCAGCAGCCGCGACAGGGGGCTGATAGATACGCAGTATTTT.

Concerning this clonotype itself: This clone may be a read error of a much larger clone one base away. The chain joins TRBV18 to TRBJ1-2; D is perhaps TRBD1 (6 bases). Germline-derived CDR1 and CDR2 are KGHSH and LQKENI. Trimming stripped 0 bases from V and 3 bases from J, with 11 bases between. The CDR3 extends over 15 amino acids. CDR3 DNA: TGTGCCAGCTCACCACCGTCGGGGGCGGACTATGGCTACACCTTC. This sequence encodes CASSPPSGADYGYTF.

The V and J genes are TRBV3-1 and TRBJ1-6, with a tentative D call TRBD1 (5 bases). Germline values: CDR1 LGHDT, CDR2 YNNKEL (reference sequence). This CDR3 is built from 12 residues. V lost 6 bases, J lost 9 bases, and 9 bases lay in between. The CDR3 bases are TGTGCCAGCAGAGGGACGGGTTCACCCCTCCACTTT. Its protein product is CASRGTGSPLHF.

This chain links TRBV5-5 with TRBJ2-7, with D maybe TRBD2 (5 bases). CDR3 length equals 14 residues. The V end lost 6 bases, the J end lost 2 bases, and 15 bases lay between the germline ends. Germline CDR1 and CDR2: SGHKS and YYEKEE (reference sequence). This CDR3 reads CASNDYGSAYEQYF. The CDR3 DNA reads TGTGCCAGCAACGACTATGGCAGTGCCTACGAGCAGTACTTC.

The gene calls are TRBV20-1 and TRBJ1-5, with TRBD1 identical over 11 bases. The germline V gene encodes CDR1 DFQATT and CDR2 SNEGSKA (reference sequence). J lost 0 bases, V lost 6 bases, and 10 bases had no gene match. CDR3 length equals 17 residues. This CDR3 is CSATGTGGAYSNQPQHF. The CDR3 bases are TGCAGTGCGACCGGGACAGGGGGAGCATATAGCAATCAGCCCCAGCATTTT.

At least ten counts were recorded for this clonotype. This chain links TRBV3-1 with TRBJ2-3; no clear D. With 4 bases removed from V and 6 bases from J, the gap between germline ends came to 14 bases. Germline CDR1 is LGHDT and CDR2 is YNNKEL (reference sequence). This CDR3 spans 14 amino acids. CDR3 DNA sequence: TGTGCCAGCAGCCCCCAGCCAGCACAGGATACGCAGTATTTT. It encodes CASSPQPAQDTQYF.

The gene calls are TRBV9 and TRBJ2-5; TRBD2 matches 7 bases. The CDR3 has 15 amino acids. V trimming: 4 bases; J trimming: 0 bases; junction bases outside the gene matches: 6. Germline loops: CDR1 SGDLS, CDR2 YYNGEE. The CDR3 spells CASSPESGDQETQYF. The CDR3 coding sequence is TGTGCCAGCAGCCCTGAGAGCGGGGACCAAGAGACCCAGTACTTC.

This clonotype was counted ten times or more. This rearrangement joins TRBV12-3 or TRBV12-4 to TRBJ2-7, with TRBD2 matching 10 bases. Trimming cost V 6 bases and J 0 bases; bases outside gene matches: 2. CDR3 length: 14 residues. The CDR3 is CASRPSGSSYEQYF. The DNA for the CDR3 is TGTGCCAGCAGACCTAGCGGGAGCTCCTACGAGCAGTACTTC.

The rearrangement uses TRBV5-5 and TRBJ2-7, with 10 bases that match TRBD1. In germline, CDR1 is SGHKS, CDR2 YYEKEE (reference sequence). CDR3 size: 16 residues. Unmatched junction bases numbered 14, after V lost 4 bases and J lost 7 bases. DNA for the CDR3: TGTGCCAGCAGCCTAAGACGGGACAGGGGTCACAATGAGCAGTACTTC. This translates into CASSLRRDRGHNEQYF.

This clonotype appeared a few times. The J gene is TRBJ1-5, the V gene TRBV28, with 8 bases aligning to TRBD1. J lost 3 bases, V lost 7 bases, and 8 bases had no gene match. The CDR3 totals 15 residues. CDR1 and CDR2 (germline): MDHEN, SYDVKM. The CDR3, as DNA: TGTGCCAGCAACCCCAGACAGGGGACCAATCAGCCCCAGCATTTT. Its protein product is CASNPRQGTNQPQHF.